The following is a T cell receptor (beta chain) sequence with its context. Its antigen is not identified. This entry belongs to a study of cytomegalovirus exposure and HLA in healthy donors. Primers: 60 Vbeta forward and 13 Jbeta reverse. Only in-frame clones appear in the TCRdb table, and some are missing; sequencing was by immunoSEQ multiplex PCR. The sample records some 180,000 clones, more than 65% being singletons. Overall study results and limits: Within an earlier analysis, most TCR beta V segments proved productive either about 87% or about 30% of the time. Among TCR beta chains, those listed as cytomegalovirus-associated numbered some 160.

The CDR3 has 18 residues. Germline values: CDR1 SGHVS, CDR2 FQNEAQ. With 4 bases removed from V and 0 bases from J, the gap between germline ends came to 22 bases. The chain combines TRBV7-8 with TRBJ2-7, with D perhaps matching TRBD1 (6 bases). This sequence was found in a woman between 25 and 40 years old in good health and CMV-seropositive. The sample comprised PBMCs. CDR3 nucleotide sequence: TGTGCCAGCAGCTCCGGGGCGGGCTTCGGGACACCCTCCTACGAGCAGTACTTC. Protein sequence: CASSSGAGFGTPSYEQYF.